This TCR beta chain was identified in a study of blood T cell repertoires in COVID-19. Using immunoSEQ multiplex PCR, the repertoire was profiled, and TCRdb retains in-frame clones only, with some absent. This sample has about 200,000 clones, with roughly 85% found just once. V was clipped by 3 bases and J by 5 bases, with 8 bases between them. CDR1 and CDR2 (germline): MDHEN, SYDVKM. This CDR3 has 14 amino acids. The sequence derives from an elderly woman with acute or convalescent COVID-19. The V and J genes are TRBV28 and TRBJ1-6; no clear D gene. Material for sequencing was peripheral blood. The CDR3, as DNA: TGTGCCAGCAGTTTTACTTCCCATAATTCACCCCTCCACTTT. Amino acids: CASSFTSHNSPLHF.